This TCR beta chain was sequenced during a study of cytomegalovirus exposure and HLA in healthy donors. V dropped 4 bases and J dropped 0 bases, with 13 bases sitting between them. The length of the CDR3 is 16 residues. Germline CDR1 and CDR2: MDHEN and SYDVKM. Points on this clone: What it binds is not known.

Primers for the PCR totalled 60 Vbeta and 13 Jbeta. The protocol was immunoSEQ multiplex PCR, while the TCRdb copy is restricted to in-frame clones and leaves out a portion. The table shows approximately 110,000 clones, with around 77% occurring only once. Findings and caveats of the study: With further analysis later on, most CMV-associated TCR beta chains appeared HLA-restricted.

Unrecorded immune exposure was likely among donors, who were nominally healthy when sampled. The sequence was collected from a human donor in good health. Material for sequencing was PBMCs. The V gene is TRBV28, the J gene TRBJ1-3; D is unclear. CDR3 nucleotides: TGTGCCAGCAGTTCCTCTACACGACTCTCTGGAAACACCATATATTTT. This encodes CASSSSTRLSGNTIYF.